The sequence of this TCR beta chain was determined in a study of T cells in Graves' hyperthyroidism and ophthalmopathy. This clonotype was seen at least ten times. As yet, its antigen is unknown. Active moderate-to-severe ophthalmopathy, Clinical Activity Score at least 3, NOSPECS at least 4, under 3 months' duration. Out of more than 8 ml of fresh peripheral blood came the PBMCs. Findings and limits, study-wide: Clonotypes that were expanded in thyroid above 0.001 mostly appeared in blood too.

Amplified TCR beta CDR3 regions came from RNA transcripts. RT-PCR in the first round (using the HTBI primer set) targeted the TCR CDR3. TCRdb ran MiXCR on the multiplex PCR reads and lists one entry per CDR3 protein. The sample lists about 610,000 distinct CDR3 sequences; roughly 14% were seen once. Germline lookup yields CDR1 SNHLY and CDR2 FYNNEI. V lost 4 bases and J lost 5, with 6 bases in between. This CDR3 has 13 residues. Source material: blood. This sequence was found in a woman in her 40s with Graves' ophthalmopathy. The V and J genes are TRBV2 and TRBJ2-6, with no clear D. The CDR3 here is CASSVGRANVLTF. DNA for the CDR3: TGTGCCAGCAGTGTTGGTAGGGCCAACGTCCTGACTTTC.